This T cell receptor (beta chain) comes out of a study of memory CD8 T cells in hepatitis C reinfection. Study as a whole: Late or post reinfection samples were taken 12 to 24 weeks after detection. Whole-study findings and limits: Conclusions on public clonotypes and secondary clearance were not definitive with 4 or 5 donors.

The length of the CDR3 is 14 residues. CDR1 MNHEY and CDR2 SVGAGI come from the germline V gene. Trimming shortened V by 0 bases and J by 5 bases, and 10 bases separated the two germline ends. The time point here: late/post reinfection, 12 to 24 weeks after detection. TCR sequencing was done directly ex vivo on sorted cells, without expansion in vitro. Some clones are missing from TCRdb's copy, which holds only in-frame ones; the method was immunoSEQ multiplex PCR. Among 45,000 to 50,000 clones listed, 89% were seen once. Worth noting for this clone: As yet, its antigen is unknown.

The chain employs TRBV6-5 and TRBJ2-5; TRBD1 might be the D (5 bases). The sequencing sample was made of naive CD8+ T cells sorted from blood. The receptor was derived from a man in his late teens or twenties with hepatitis C virus infection. CDR3: CASSYSPRAETQYF. The CDR3 nucleotides are TGTGCCAGCAGTTACTCCCCCAGGGCTGAGACCCAGTACTTC.